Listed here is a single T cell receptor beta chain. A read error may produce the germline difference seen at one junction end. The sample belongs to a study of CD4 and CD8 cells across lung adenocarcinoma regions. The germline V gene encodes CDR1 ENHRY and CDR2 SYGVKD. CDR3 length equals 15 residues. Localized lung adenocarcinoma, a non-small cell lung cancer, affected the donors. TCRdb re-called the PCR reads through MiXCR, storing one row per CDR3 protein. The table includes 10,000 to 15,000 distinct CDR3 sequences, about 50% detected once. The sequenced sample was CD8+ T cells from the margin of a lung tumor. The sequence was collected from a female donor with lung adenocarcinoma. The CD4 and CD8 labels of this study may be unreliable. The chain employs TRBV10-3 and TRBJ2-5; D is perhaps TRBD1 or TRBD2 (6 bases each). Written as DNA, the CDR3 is TGTGCCGGGGGGTACGGGGGCAGAGGCCAAGAGACGCAGTACTTT. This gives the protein CAGGYGGRGQETQYF.